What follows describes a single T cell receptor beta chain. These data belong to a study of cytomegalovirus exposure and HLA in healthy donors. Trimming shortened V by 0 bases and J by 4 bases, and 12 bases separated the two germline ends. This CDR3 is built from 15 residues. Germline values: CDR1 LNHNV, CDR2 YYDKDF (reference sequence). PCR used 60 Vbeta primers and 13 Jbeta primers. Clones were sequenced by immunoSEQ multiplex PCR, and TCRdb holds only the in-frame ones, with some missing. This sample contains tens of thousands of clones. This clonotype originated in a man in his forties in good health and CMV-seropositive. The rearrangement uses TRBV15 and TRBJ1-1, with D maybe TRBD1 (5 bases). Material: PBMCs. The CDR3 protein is CATSRDHRGSTEAFF. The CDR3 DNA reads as TGTGCCACCAGCAGAGACCACCGGGGGAGCACTGAAGCTTTCTTT.